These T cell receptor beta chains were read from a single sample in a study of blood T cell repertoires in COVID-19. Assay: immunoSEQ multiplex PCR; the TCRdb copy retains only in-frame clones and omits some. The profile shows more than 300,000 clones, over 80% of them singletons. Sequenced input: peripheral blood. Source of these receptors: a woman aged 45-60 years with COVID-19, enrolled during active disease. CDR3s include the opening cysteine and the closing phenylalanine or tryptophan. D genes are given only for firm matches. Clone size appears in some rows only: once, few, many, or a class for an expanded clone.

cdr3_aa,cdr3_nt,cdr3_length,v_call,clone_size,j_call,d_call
CSVGHRGTGELFF,TGCAGCGTTGGACACCGGGGCACCGGGGAGCTGTTTTTT,13,TRBV29-1,few,TRBJ2-2,NA
CASSVGTDNEKLFF,TGTGCCAGCAGCGTAGGGACAGATAATGAAAAACTGTTTTTT,14,TRBV9,few,TRBJ1-4,NA
CASSIGTGRTEAFF,TGTGCCAGTAGTATAGGGACAGGGAGGACTGAAGCTTTCTTT,14,TRBV19,NA,TRBJ1-1,TRBD1
CASSPRDLGSDEQYF,TGCGCCAGCAGCCCCCGGGACTTGGGCTCGGACGAGCAGTACTTC,15,TRBV5-1,few,TRBJ2-7,NA
CASSLVLGRGDEQYF,TGTGCCAGCAGCTTAGTGCTGGGGCGGGGCGACGAGCAGTACTTC,15,TRBV7-8,NA,TRBJ2-7,NA
CASSYTTIAGGSTDTQYF,TGTGCCAGCAGCTACACCACGATAGCGGGAGGGAGCACAGATACGCAGTATTTT,18,TRBV7-2,NA,TRBJ2-3,TRBD2
CASRPWGGLQETQYF,TGTGCCAGCAGACCGTGGGGGGGACTCCAAGAGACCCAGTACTTC,15,TRBV6-5,NA,TRBJ2-5,TRBD2
CASSGQGRAMGGYTF,TGTGCCAGCAGCGGACAAGGACGGGCTATGGGTGGCTACACCTTC,15,TRBV6-5,NA,TRBJ1-2,NA
CASSLAGPGGSYEQYF,TGCGCCAGCAGCTTGGCCGGGCCAGGGGGCTCCTACGAGCAGTACTTC,16,TRBV5-1,NA,TRBJ2-7,TRBD1
CASRADRNYGYTF,TGTGCCAGCAGAGCGGACAGAAACTATGGCTACACCTTC,13,TRBV6-5,NA,TRBJ1-2,NA
CASRTLADITGELFF,TGTGCCAGCAGGACACTAGCGGATATCACCGGGGAGCTGTTTTTT,15,TRBV2,NA,TRBJ2-2,TRBD2
CASSWGRGTDTQYF,TGTGCCAGCAGCTGGGGGAGGGGAACAGATACGCAGTATTTT,14,TRBV9,NA,TRBJ2-3,TRBD2
CASSIGRGRNKAFF,TGTGCCAGTAGTATAGGTCGGGGGAGGAATAAGGCTTTCTTT,14,TRBV19,once,TRBJ1-1,NA
CASSLVGTGKNIQYF,TGTGCCAGCAGCTTAGTCGGGACAGGGAAAAACATTCAGTACTTC,15,TRBV7-2,NA,TRBJ2-4,TRBD1